This T cell receptor (beta chain) stems from a study of response to subunit inactivated influenza vaccine (dated by TCRdb to between 2017 and 2018). At the level of the whole study: The study used deep quantitative T cell receptor repertoire profiling to track responses to a trivalent subunit inactivated influenza vaccine.

The library was prepared using RT-PCR. Sequenced on an Illumina HiSeq 2500. TCRdb took the public reads, trimmed them with fastp at Q25, ran MiXCR for clone calling and kept in-frame beta chains. Each CDR3 protein gets just one entry, which takes the most common genes and DNA from the rows behind it. The sample contains over 650,000 distinct CDR3 sequences, 18% of them found a single time. The top ten clonotypes cover 11% of the sample. Beyond this particular receptor, the publication reports: The authors suggested that each seasonal influenza vaccination may recruit only a limited number of new T cells.

There are a few counts of this clonotype. The antigen this receptor binds is unknown. No qualities accompany the bases; no much larger clone lies one base away. The sequencing here drew on PBMCs from blood, taken roughly 5 days after vaccination. The clonotype originates from a man aged 50 or older who received an inactivated influenza vaccine. Donor details come from another sample of the same person, matched by shared clones.

Here the CDR3 is given as CAWSALAGSVTDTQYF. The DNA sequence is TGTGCCTGGAGTGCCCTAGCGGGGTCCGTCACAGATACGCAGTATTTT. The chain is assembled from TRBV30 and TRBJ2-3; TRBD2 matches 9 bases in the middle. CDR1 and CDR2 (GTSNPN, SVGIG) derive from the germline V gene (reference sequence). The CDR3 runs 16 amino acids, cysteine and phenylalanine included. The entry retains the CDR3 DNA only, 48 bases that are in frame from base 1. Germline trimming: 1 base from V, 2 bases from J; junction bases outside gene matches: 7.